This passage covers 30 T cell receptor beta chains from one sample sequenced in a study of neurological immune-mediated disorders. TCRdb fed the 5' RACE reads into MiXCR, producing one record per CDR3 protein. The sample lists 55,000 to 70,000 distinct CDR3 sequences; 2.5% to 4% were seen once. The sample was PBMCs. The receptor source for this set is a woman in her 50s with multiple sclerosis.

Ten or more counts support this clonotype. The chain has TRBV28 and TRBJ1-5; D is possibly TRBD1 (5 bases). Per the germline V gene, CDR1 is MDHEN and CDR2 is SYDVKM. V lost 3 bases, J lost 0 bases, and 15 bases lay in between. The CDR3 loop spans 17 amino acids. CDR3 coding DNA: TGTGCCAGCAGTTTTTTGAGGGGCCGGGATAGCAATCAGCCCCAGCATTTT. Protein sequence: CASSFLRGRDSNQPQHF.

The table lists this clonotype with a few counts. This chain joins TRBV10-1 and TRBJ2-1, with 9 bases aligning to TRBD2. CDR1 is WNHNN and CDR2 is SYGVQD in the germline V gene (reference sequence). With 6 bases clipped from V and 3 bases from J, the junction kept 3 bases outside the gene matches. CDR3 length: 14 residues. The CDR3 protein is CASSRAGGYNEQFF. The DNA of the CDR3 is TGCGCCAGCAGCCGAGCGGGGGGCTACAATGAGCAGTTCTTC.

This clonotype was recorded at least ten times. The V call is TRBV4-1, the J call TRBJ2-7, with 8 bases that match TRBD2. After removal of 4 bases from V and 2 bases from J, the junction contained 10 bases not matched to a gene. This CDR3 has 16 amino acids. CDR1 and CDR2 (germline): MGHRA, YSYEKL. The CDR3 region has the DNA TGCGCCAGCAGCCGGCTGGGACTAGTTCCCACCTACGAGCAGTACTTC. Protein: CASSRLGLVPTYEQYF.

This clonotype was detected ten times or more. The V gene is TRBV12-3 or TRBV12-4, the J gene TRBJ1-6, with 7 positions matching TRBD1. V was pared by 6 bases and J by 2 bases, with 4 bases of the junction left unmatched. The CDR3 totals 15 residues. CDR3 residues: CASRRTGTYNSPLHF. DNA for the CDR3: TGTGCCAGCAGAAGGACAGGCACCTATAATTCACCCCTCCACTTT.

This clonotype has at least ten counts. The chain uses TRBV4-1 and TRBJ2-1; D may be TRBD2 (7 bases). There are 16 residues in the CDR3. Germline assignment: CDR1 MGHRA and CDR2 YSYEKL. With 0 bases removed from V and 8 bases from J, the gap between germline ends came to 17 bases. CDR3 DNA sequence: TGCGCCAGCAGCCAAGATAGTTGGAAGGGGGGGGATGAGCAGTTCTTC. This gives the protein CASSQDSWKGGDEQFF.

This clonotype was seen many times. The rearrangement joins TRBV10-3 to TRBJ1-1, with D maybe TRBD1 (5 bases). Germline CDR1 reads ENHRY; CDR2 reads SYGVKD. CDR3 length: 13 residues. Trimming took 3 bases from V and 9 from J, leaving 14 bases between them. As DNA, the CDR3 is TGTGCCATCAGTGAAGGGACCCAGATCCAAGCTTTCTTT. This codes for CAISEGTQIQAFF.

This clonotype was detected ten times or more. The chain employs TRBV9 and TRBJ1-5; D ambiguous. The length of the CDR3 is 15 residues. V lost 0 bases and J lost 1, with 8 bases in between. Germline loops: CDR1 SGDLS, CDR2 YYNGEE. CDR3 nucleotides: TGTGCCAGCAGCGTAGCGGCTGGGAGCAATCAGCCCCAGCATTTT. This gives the protein CASSVAAGSNQPQHF.

This clonotype occurred many times. The chain is built from TRBV6-6 and TRBJ2-1, with 7 positions matching TRBD2. V dropped 8 bases and J dropped 1; count of bases not matched to a gene: 5. Germline CDR1 and CDR2: MNHNY and SVGAGI (reference sequence). This CDR3 comprises 14 residues. In DNA form, the CDR3 reads TGTGCCAGCGCCCAGCGGGGTTCCTACAATGAGCAGTTCTTC. It specifies CASAQRGSYNEQFF.

This clonotype was recorded at least ten times. The chain carries TRBV28 and TRBJ2-3, with 7 bases identical to TRBD1. From germline, CDR1 is MDHEN and CDR2 SYDVKM. Unmatched junction bases numbered 9, after V lost 5 bases and J lost 7 bases. The CDR3 covers 14 residues. CDR3: CASSPRGLGNTQYF. The DNA of the CDR3 is TGTGCCAGCAGTCCGAGGGGGCTAGGTAATACGCAGTATTTT.

This clonotype occurred many times. One end of the junction does not line up with germline, which may come from a read error. J is TRBJ2-3 and V is TRBV3-1, with D possibly TRBD2 on 6 matching bases. This CDR3 has 12 amino acids. CDR1 is LGHDT and CDR2 is YNNKEL in the germline V gene (reference sequence). The CDR3 nucleotides are TGTGCCAGCAGCCAAGATTGGGCGACTAGGTACTTT. It is translated as CASSQDWATRYF.

This clonotype was found many times. The J gene is TRBJ2-7, the V gene TRBV10-3, with 9 bases lining up with TRBD1. Trimming took 7 bases from V and 11 from J; bases not matched to a gene: 12. This CDR3 spans 13 amino acids. Germline values: CDR1 ENHRY, CDR2 SYGVKD. The CDR3: CAITGDRVSAKYF. The DNA for the CDR3 is TGTGCCATCACCGGGGACAGGGTATCGGCTAAGTACTTC.

This clonotype was observed at least ten times. V usage is TRBV5-4 and J usage is TRBJ2-3; D gene unclear. CDR3 length: 12 residues. CDR1 SGHNT and CDR2 YYREEE come from the germline V gene (reference sequence). Deletions cut 4 bases from V and 2 bases from J, with 5 bases between. CDR3 sequence (DNA): TGTGCCAGCAGCGACCTCACAGATACGCAGTATTTT. As protein: CASSDLTDTQYF. The full variable domain, with the rest looked up from reference TRBV5-4 and TRBJ2-3, is ETGVTQSPTHLIKTRGQQVTLRCSSQSGHNTVSWYQQALGQGPQFIFQYYREEENGRGNFPPRFSGLQFPNYSSELNVNALELDDSALYLCASSDLTDTQYFGPGTRLTVL.

This clonotype was picked up a small number of times. The rearrangement uses TRBV12-3 or TRBV12-4 and TRBJ1-2; no clear D gene. The CDR3 is 13 residues long. Trimming stripped 3 bases from V and 0 bases from J, with 5 bases between. The CDR3: CASSLASNYGYTF. Written as DNA, the CDR3 is TGTGCCAGCAGTTTGGCCTCTAACTATGGCTACACCTTC.

At least ten counts were recorded for this clonotype. The rearrangement joins TRBV7-2 to TRBJ2-3, with a tentative D call TRBD2 (6 bases). The CDR3 is 15 amino acids. Germline CDR1 SGHTA, CDR2 FQGNSA. Trimming cost V 4 bases and J 6 bases, with 17 bases left between them. DNA for the CDR3: TGTGCCAGCAGCTCCGGGACTGGGTATTGGGATACGCAGTATTTT. Amino acids: CASSSGTGYWDTQYF.

In its sample, this clonotype was seen many times. J is TRBJ1-3 and V is TRBV18; D is ambiguous. CDR1 and CDR2 (germline): KGHSH, LQKENI. The CDR3 contains 16 residues. The V gene lost 1 base and the J gene lost 0 bases, with 10 bases spanning the gap. CDR3 in DNA: TGTGCCAGCTCACCACTTACGACCACCTCTGGAAACACCATATATTTT. Its protein product is CASSPLTTTSGNTIYF.

In its sample, this clonotype was seen many times. This chain joins TRBV7-8 and TRBJ1-6; D gene unclear. Germline V lookup: CDR1 SGHVS, CDR2 FQNEAQ. CDR3 size: 16 residues. The ends were cut back, 7 bases at V and 0 bases at J, with 13 bases in the middle. The chain's CDR3 is CASKAGRLSYNSPLHF. DNA for the CDR3: TGTGCCAGCAAGGCAGGAAGGCTCTCCTATAATTCACCCCTCCACTTT.

Ten or more counts support this clonotype. The genes are TRBV7-2 and TRBJ2-3; D uncertain. Germline V lookup: CDR1 SGHTA, CDR2 FQGNSA. This CDR3 comprises 13 residues. Trimming stripped 5 bases from V and 5 bases from J, with 11 bases between. The DNA for the CDR3 is TGTGCCAGCAGCCCCTCTTGGGGAGATACGCAGTATTTT. Protein: CASSPSWGDTQYF.

This clonotype was recorded at least ten times. The rearrangement joins TRBV5-1 to TRBJ1-5, with TRBD1 matching 9 bases. The J segment lost 7 bases and the V segment lost 4 bases, leaving 6 bases of the junction unmatched. The CDR3 is made up of 14 amino acids. Per germline, CDR1 SGHRS and CDR2 YFSETQ. The CDR3: CASSKDRGEQPQHF. CDR3 nucleotide sequence: TGCGCCAGCAGCAAGGACAGGGGAGAACAGCCCCAGCATTTT.

This clonotype showed up many times. V and J are TRBV5-1 and TRBJ2-7; D gene unclear. The CDR3 runs 14 residues. V lost 0 bases and J 4 bases, leaving 11 bases between the germline ends. Germline CDR1 and CDR2: SGHRS and YFSETQ. This CDR3 is CASSLGHTVYEQYF. The CDR3 bases are TGCGCCAGCAGCTTGGGTCACACTGTATACGAGCAGTACTTC.

There are many counts of this clonotype. This rearrangement joins TRBV24-1 to TRBJ2-1, with 7 nucleotides matching TRBD2. CDR3 length: 16 amino acids. With V trimmed by 0 bases and J by 1 base, 2 bases remained unmatched. CDR1 and CDR2 from the germline V gene are KGHDR and SFDVKD. CDR3 DNA: TGTGCCACCAGTGATTTGACTAGCGTATCCTACAATGAGCAGTTCTTC. Its translation is CATSDLTSVSYNEQFF.

This clonotype was observed a handful of times. V is TRBV4-2 and J is TRBJ1-1, with TRBD1 matching over 9 bases. Trimming took 4 bases from V and 4 from J; bases not matched to a gene: 10. The germline V gene has CDR1 LGHNA and CDR2 YNFKEQ. The CDR3 extends over 16 amino acids. In nucleotides, the CDR3 is TGTGCCAGCAGCCTGGGACAGGGAGGGTCGACCACTGAAGCTTTCTTT. Its protein is CASSLGQGGSTTEAFF.

The table lists this clonotype with many counts. J is TRBJ1-5 and V is TRBV5-1, with D possibly TRBD1 on 5 matching bases. CDR3 length: 14 amino acids. Trimming stripped 0 bases from V and 6 bases from J, with 10 bases between. Germline CDR1 and CDR2: SGHRS and YFSETQ. In DNA, the CDR3 is TGCGCCAGCAGCTTGGTCGGGGGGGGTCAGCCCCAGCATTTT. Translated: CASSLVGGGQPQHF.

This clonotype was detected many times. V and J are TRBV29-1 and TRBJ1-4, with TRBD1 as a possible D gene (5 bases). V lost 0 bases to trimming and J lost 7 bases, with 12 bases between them. The germline V gene encodes CDR1 SQVTM and CDR2 ANQGSEA. The CDR3 length is 14 residues. CDR3 in DNA: TGCAGCGTTGAAGAGAGGGGAGGGAGTGAAAAACTGTTTTTT. It is translated as CSVEERGGSEKLFF.

The genes are TRBV7-9 and TRBJ1-1; D gene ambiguous. In germline, CDR1 is SEHNR, CDR2 FQNEAQ (reference sequence). Trimming pared 1 base from V and 4 bases from J, leaving 7 bases between. This CDR3 contains 13 residues. CDR3 residues: CASSLERGTEAFF. As DNA, the CDR3 is TGTGCCAGCAGCTTAGAAAGAGGCACTGAAGCTTTCTTT. Variable domain in full (rest from reference TRBV7-9 and TRBJ1-1): DTGVSQNPRHKITKRGQNVTFRCDPISEHNRLYWYRQTLGQGPEFLTYFQNEAQLEKSRLLSDRFSAERPKGSFSTLEIQRTEQGDSAMYLCASSLERGTEAFFGQGTRLTVV.

This clonotype was counted ten times or more. This rearrangement joins TRBV7-2 to TRBJ2-3, with 8 bases that match TRBD2. CDR1 is SGHTA, CDR2 FQGNSA, per germline. Trimming at V came to 2 bases and at J to 4 bases, leaving 11 bases not matched to a gene. This CDR3 comprises 17 residues. CDR3 sequence reads: CASSLFLRGGRADTQYF. Here the CDR3 DNA reads TGTGCCAGCAGCTTATTTCTTCGCGGGGGGAGGGCAGATACGCAGTATTTT.

This clonotype was counted ten times or more. This chain links TRBV7-3 with TRBJ1-4; D is ambiguous. The V end was cut by 4 bases, the J end by 8 bases, with 11 bases between. The CDR3 has 13 residues. The germline V gene has CDR1 SGHTA and CDR2 FQGTGA. The DNA for the CDR3 is TGTGCCAGCAGCTACGGACGCGGGGAAAAACTGTTTTTT. Protein: CASSYGRGEKLFF.

This clonotype occurred many times. The rearrangement links TRBV5-5 to TRBJ2-3; D is ambiguous. This CDR3 is built from 15 residues. V was shortened by 3 bases and J by 2 bases, with 13 bases between the two germline ends. CDR1 is SGHKS and CDR2 is YYEKEE in the germline V gene (reference sequence). The CDR3 spells CASSSQAVITDTQYF. As DNA, the CDR3 is TGTGCCAGCAGCTCCCAGGCAGTTATCACAGATACGCAGTATTTT. The full variable domain, completed using reference TRBV5-5 and TRBJ2-3, is DAGVTQSPTHLIKTRGQQVTLRCSPISGHKSVSWYQQVLGQGPQFIFQYYEKEERGRGNFPDRFSARQFPNYSSELNVNALLLGDSALYLCASSSQAVITDTQYFGPGTRLTVL.

This clonotype was detected many times. The genes are TRBV5-6 and TRBJ2-1, with D perhaps given as TRBD1 or TRBD2 (5 bases each). This CDR3 is 15 amino acids long. Trimming cost V 5 bases and J 12 bases, with 24 bases left between them. Germline CDR1 is SGHDT and CDR2 is YYEEEE. The CDR3 protein is CASRYRDRLLDRQFF. The CDR3 nucleotides read TGTGCCAGCAGATACCGGGACCGATTGCTCGATCGGCAGTTCTTC.

The chain employs TRBV28 and TRBJ2-7, with D maybe TRBD1 (5 bases). Trimming cost V 7 bases and J 1 base, with 11 bases left between them. The CDR3 extends over 13 amino acids. CDR1 is MDHEN and CDR2 is SYDVKM in the germline V gene. CDR3 coding DNA: TGTGCCAGCACCTTAGCAGGGTCCTACGAGCAGTACTTC. It is translated as CASTLAGSYEQYF.

This clonotype was found many times. A read error may produce the germline difference seen at one junction end. The gene calls are TRBV7-7 and TRBJ2-4; a weak D match, TRBD2 (5 bases). CDR3 size: 17 residues. CDR1 SSHAT and CDR2 FNYEAQ come from the germline V gene (reference sequence). Here the CDR3 reads CASSLGVTRLYPNIQYF. CDR3 DNA sequence: TGTGCTAGCAGCTTAGGCGTCACTAGACTCTATCCCAACATTCAGTACTTC.